One and the same sample provided the 15 T cell receptor beta chains below, sequenced in a study of blood T cell repertoires in COVID-19. The data were produced by immunoSEQ multiplex PCR, yet TCRdb's version contains in-frame clones alone and is incomplete. The table includes tens of thousands of clones, roughly three quarters detected once. Sequenced input: peripheral blood. These receptors were taken from a human donor in a cohort sampled during active COVID-19.

V is TRBV25-1 and J is TRBJ1-2, with 7 positions matching TRBD1. There are 13 residues in the CDR3. Germline V gene sequence: CDR1 MGHDK, CDR2 SYGVNS. Germline trimming cut 2 bases from V and 7 bases from J; bases unmatched to any gene: 4. DNA for the CDR3: TGTGCCAGCAGTGAAGTAGGGGGCATTGGCTACACCTTC. Its translation: CASSEVGGIGYTF.

This clone was seen just once. The CDR3 sequence: CASSLGSGRTTEAFF. CDR3 in DNA: TGCGCCAGCAGCTTGGGTTCAGGGCGGACCACTGAAGCTTTCTTT. The rearrangement links TRBV5-1 to TRBJ1-1; D is possibly TRBD1 (5 bases). The CDR3 runs 15 residues. Germline CDR1 and CDR2: SGHRS and YFSETQ. Trimming took 0 bases from V and 4 from J, leaving 13 bases between them.

The genes are TRBV3-1 (or the pseudogene TRBV3-2) and TRBJ2-5; 10 nucleotides match TRBD2. The CDR3 runs 16 residues. Trimming removed 8 bases from V and 5 bases from J; junction bases left unmatched: 14. Germline CDR1 reads LGHDT; CDR2 reads YNNKEL (reference sequence). DNA of the CDR3: TGTGCCAGCTACGGAAGCGGGAGGGCCCGGTTTGAGACCCAGTACTTC. Protein product: CASYGSGRARFETQYF.

In this sample, this clone turned up a few times. This sequence joins TRBV6-1 and TRBJ2-5, with D perhaps matching TRBD2 (5 bases). This CDR3 spans 14 amino acids. V was pared by 3 bases and J by 2 bases, with 10 bases between. Germline values: CDR1 MNHNS, CDR2 SASEGT. CDR3 coding DNA: TGTGCCAGCAGTGACAATACGGGGCAAGAGACCCAGTACTTC. Encoded protein: CASSDNTGQETQYF.

This chain connects TRBV5-1 to TRBJ2-1, with 9 nucleotides matching TRBD1. J was trimmed by 3 bases and V by 0 bases; bases with no gene match: 4. The germline V gene has CDR1 SGHRS and CDR2 YFSETQ. This CDR3 has 16 amino acids. This chain's CDR3 is CASSLGSTGGYNEQFF. The CDR3 DNA reads as TGCGCCAGCAGCTTGGGATCGACAGGGGGCTACAATGAGCAGTTCTTC.

The chain has TRBV6-6 and TRBJ2-1; tentatively, D is TRBD1 (5 bases). This CDR3 comprises 19 residues. V dropped 5 bases and J dropped 1 base, with 24 bases sitting between them. Germline CDR1 and CDR2: MNHNY and SVGAGI (reference sequence). Written as DNA, the CDR3 is TGTGCCAGCAGTCCAGTGGGGATAGGGTCGGCAGGGTCCTACAATGAGCAGTTCTTC. This gives the protein CASSPVGIGSAGSYNEQFF.

The rearrangement uses TRBV6-5 and TRBJ1-1, with D hard to call. This CDR3 region has 15 residues. Trimming stripped 7 bases from V and 1 base from J, with 16 bases between. Germline CDR1 is MNHEY and CDR2 is SVGAGI. The CDR3 spells CASNPGVITNTEAFF. The CDR3 nucleotides are TGTGCCAGCAACCCGGGAGTGATTACGAACACTGAAGCTTTCTTT.

The gene calls are TRBV29-1 and TRBJ2-7; D ambiguous. The germline V gene has CDR1 SQVTM and CDR2 ANQGSEA. V gave up 4 bases and J gave up 3 bases, with 22 bases separating them. This CDR3 spans 16 amino acids. In DNA, the CDR3 is TGCAGCGTTGGTCTAAATTTCTGGTCAACTGACTACGAGCAGTACTTC. Protein sequence: CSVGLNFWSTDYEQYF.

The chain combines TRBV5-1 with TRBJ1-6, with 9 bases lining up with TRBD1. CDR1 is SGHRS, CDR2 YFSETQ, per germline. CDR3 length equals 14 residues. Trimming removed 0 bases from V and 8 bases from J; junction bases left unmatched: 0. The CDR3 sequence: CASSLGTGDSPLHF. The CDR3 coding sequence is TGCGCCAGCAGCTTGGGGACAGGGGATTCACCCCTCCACTTT.

The V gene is TRBV6-5, the J gene TRBJ1-6; tentative D call: TRBD1 (5 bases). CDR3 length: 14 residues. Trimming took off 0 bases at V and 10 bases at J, with 10 bases between the two ends. Looked up from germline, CDR1 is MNHEY and CDR2 is SVGAGI. The CDR3 here is CASSYSQGASPLHF. In DNA, the CDR3 is TGTGCCAGCAGTTACTCCCAGGGCGCCTCACCCCTCCACTTT.

This clone appeared many times. V usage is TRBV4-1 and J usage is TRBJ1-5, with TRBD1 as a possible D gene (6 bases). The length of the CDR3 is 16 residues. Deletions cut 1 base from V and 4 bases from J, with 14 bases between. Germline CDR1 is MGHRA and CDR2 is YSYEKL. CDR3 nucleotides: TGCGCCAGCAGCCAAGGTCGGGGGGCAAGGAATCAGCCCCAGCATTTT. Protein: CASSQGRGARNQPQHF.

This clone was found once. The chain combines TRBV19 with TRBJ1-2; D remains ambiguous. Germline-derived CDR1 and CDR2 are LNHDA and SQIVND (reference sequence). Trimming took off 6 bases at V and 6 bases at J, with 17 bases between the two ends. CDR3 length equals 14 residues. The CDR3 bases are TGTGCCAGTAGCTACGTTGGAGAGTTAGATGGCTACACCTTC. As protein: CASSYVGELDGYTF.

The chain uses TRBV7-8 and TRBJ2-2; 7 positions match TRBD1. Germline CDR1 and CDR2: SGHVS and FQNEAQ. V was clipped by 5 bases and J by 4 bases; unmatched bases: 7. CDR3 size: 15 residues. The DNA for the CDR3 is TGTGCCAGCAGCCGAGGGGGCAGCTCCACCGGGGAGCTGTTTTTT. Translation gives CASSRGGSSTGELFF.

V and J are TRBV21-1 and TRBJ2-4; TRBD1, the table's D call, was not compared with the DNA. TRBV21-1 is tagged as a pseudogene. This CDR3 comprises 17 residues. The CDR3 coding sequence is TGTGCCAGCAGCAAAGGATGGCTTTTAGACAGGGGAAACATTCAGTACTTC. It yields the protein CASSKGWLLDRGNIQYF.

The genes are TRBV18 and TRBJ1-5; D is ambiguous. The germline V gene encodes CDR1 KGHSH and CDR2 LQKENI. V shed 4 bases and J shed 11 bases, with 12 bases lying between them. This CDR3 contains 12 residues. The CDR3 here is CASSLRDGTQHF. Written as DNA, the CDR3 is TGTGCCAGCTCACTTCGGGATGGGACCCAGCATTTT.